This TCR beta chain was recovered during a study of OX40 agonist ivuxolimab in advanced cancers. Study-level information: The study gave patients intravenous ivuxolimab at 0.01 to 10 mg/kg every 2 weeks. Study-level points and caveats: CD8+ T cells were the subset that, on average, had more expanded clones than CD4+. By week 6 at 0.1 to 3.0 mg/kg, blood CD4+ and CD8+ T cells had expanded clonally.

Details on this clone: Its antigen is unidentified.

V was clipped by 3 bases and J by 2 bases, with 1 base between them. Germline V gene lookup returns CDR1 MDHEN and CDR2 SYDVKM. This CDR3 region has 12 residues. Repertoires were generated with immunoSEQ multiplex PCR, while TCRdb's copy carries only in-frame clones and drops some. The table has around 71,000 clones, roughly nine tenths seen once. The source was CD4+ or CD8+ T cells sorted from blood, collected in a trial of the OX40 agonist ivuxolimab. The receptor comes from an adult with an advanced solid tumor such as melanoma, head and neck, liver or kidney cancer. The chain carries TRBV28 and TRBJ1-4; no clear D. The CDR3 DNA is TGTGCCAGCAGTTTTACTAATGAAAAACTGTTTTTT. Translation gives CASSFTNEKLFF.